Ten or more counts support the clone carrying this TCR beta chain. No antigen is known for it. This record belongs to a study of T cells in Graves' hyperthyroidism and ophthalmopathy. The study's findings and limits: The model predicted ophthalmopathy a median approximately seven months before onset.

Using RNA transcripts as the source, TCR beta CDR3 regions were amplified. A first-round RT-PCR of the TCR CDR3 used the HTBI primer set. TCRdb reanalysed the multiplex PCR reads using MiXCR and keeps one entry per CDR3 protein. Of a few hundred thousand distinct CDR3 sequences in the sample, roughly 50% are singletons; the top ten hold 8.2%. From germline, CDR1 is SGHTA and CDR2 FQGNSA. V was shortened by 6 bases and J by 1 base, with 9 bases between the two germline ends. This CDR3 region has 14 residues. The origin of this receptor is a woman younger than 35 with Graves' hyperthyroidism. Sequences were obtained from peripheral blood or thyroid tissue (not recorded which). The gene calls are TRBV7-2 and TRBJ2-2; D is unclear. The DNA of the CDR3 is TGTGCCAGCAGGACCCTGGTGAACACCGGGGAGCTGTTTTTT. Protein product: CASRTLVNTGELFF.